These 5 T cell receptor beta chains were all obtained from the same sample, sequenced in a study of patients and donors after allogeneic stem cell transplantation. TCRdb recomputed calls from the RT-PCR reads with MiXCR, one row per CDR3 protein. The profile shows about 40,000 distinct CDR3 sequences, around a third of them singletons. The specimen was blood, either unsorted or a sorted T cell fraction (not recorded which). All receptors derive from a human donor who was either an allogeneic HSCT recipient or a stem cell or donor lymphocyte infusion donor (not recorded which). It is not recorded whose cells these are; they may come from a transplant donor.

The chain employs TRBV7-2 and TRBJ1-2, with 10 bases identical to TRBD1. The germline gives CDR1 SGHTA, CDR2 FQGNSA. The CDR3 has 16 amino acids. V lost 5 bases and J lost 8; bases outside the gene matches: 14. CDR3 region: CASSDEGQGKVRGYTF. CDR3 nucleotides: TGTGCCAGCAGCGACGAGGGACAGGGGAAAGTCCGCGGCTACACCTTC.

The sample holds a few counts of this clonotype. The genes are TRBV20-1 and TRBJ2-2, with D possibly called TRBD1 or TRBD2 (5 bases each). The germline CDR1 and CDR2 sequences are DFQATT and SNEGSKA (reference sequence). The CDR3 is 16 amino acids. With 4 bases removed from V and 7 bases from J, the gap between germline ends came to 22 bases. DNA of the CDR3: TGCAGTGCTACAACCCCGGGACGCCGCCACAGCGGGGAGCTGTTTTTT. Translated: CSATTPGRRHSGELFF.

The chain couples TRBV20-1 to TRBJ1-4; TRBD1 aligns across 8 bases. The CDR3 is 13 residues long. With 4 bases clipped from V and 7 bases from J, the junction kept 5 bases outside the gene matches. CDR1 and CDR2 (germline): DFQATT, SNEGSKA (reference sequence). The CDR3 is CSAKGQETEKLFF. In DNA form, the CDR3 reads TGCAGTGCTAAGGGACAGGAGACTGAAAAACTGTTTTTT.

The chain carries TRBV10-3 and TRBJ2-3, with TRBD2 matching 9 bases. CDR1 and CDR2 (germline): ENHRY, SYGVKD. This CDR3 is built from 16 residues. V shed 4 bases, J shed 0 bases, and the junction held 5 bases outside the gene matches. The CDR3 protein is CAISVGSGGSTDTQYF. The CDR3 DNA is TGTGCCATCAGTGTGGGTAGCGGGGGTAGCACAGATACGCAGTATTTT.

The chain is built from TRBV5-1 and TRBJ2-1; D is possibly TRBD2 (6 bases). The germline gives CDR1 SGHRS, CDR2 YFSETQ. This CDR3 is built from 13 residues. Trimming removed 0 bases at V and 9 bases at J, with 10 bases between. The chain's CDR3 is CASSLDIGGEQFF. In DNA form, the CDR3 reads TGCGCCAGCAGCTTGGACATCGGGGGTGAGCAGTTCTTC.